This T cell receptor (beta chain) was sequenced during a study of cytomegalovirus exposure and HLA in healthy donors. The CDR3 has 14 residues. The V gene lost 3 bases and the J gene lost 3 bases, with 12 bases spanning the gap. In germline, CDR1 is SGHNT, CDR2 YENEEA. Regarding the study as a whole: Productive rates of about 87% or about 30% were seen for most TCR beta V segments in an earlier analysis. In a later analysis, a missense DCLRE1C variant was linked to TCR beta V- and J-gene trimming.

The PCR had 60 Vbeta and 13 Jbeta primers. Using immunoSEQ multiplex PCR, the repertoire was profiled, and TCRdb retains in-frame clones only, with some absent. This sample yields more than 100,000 clones, of which 82% are seen a single time; roughly 8% belongs to the top ten. As concerns this clone: Its antigen is unknown.

The J gene is TRBJ2-7, the V gene TRBV11-3, with a possible D match to TRBD2 (6 bases). The clonotype was recovered from a woman in her forties or fifties in good health and CMV-seropositive. Specimen: PBMCs. CDR3 region: CASSFQAGGYEQYF. The DNA of the CDR3 is TGTGCCAGCAGCTTTCAGGCCGGGGGCTACGAGCAGTACTTC.